This passage covers 12 T cell receptor beta chains from one sample sequenced in a study of T-cell reconstitution after alpha-beta-depleted transplantation in children listed by TCRdb under 2016. The treatment or condition label for this specimen denotes: allogeneic hematopoietic cell transplantation with graft depleted of TCRalphabeta T cells and CD19 B cells. The library was built by means of PCR. Sequencing was performed on an Illumina HiSeq 2500. Molecular barcoding was employed in the preparation of TCR libraries, with unique molecular identifiers being used to normalize TCRbeta repertoire quantification. TCRdb cleaned the public reads at Q25 with fastp, built clones with MiXCR and kept in-frame beta chains. CDR3 protein duplicates are merged, each entry listing the most common genes and DNA. Across this sample there are some 76,000 distinct CDR3 sequences, with 11% seen only once. The ten biggest clones cover about 13% of the sample.

The material was PBMCs, obtained before TCRalphabeta/CD19-depleted stem cell transplant. Every receptor here comes from a boy younger than 18 with acute myeloid leukemia, due to receive a stem cell transplant.

In its sample, this clonotype was seen many times. The chain uses TRBV5-1 and TRBJ2-2, with 14 bases fitting TRBD2. Germline V CDR1 and CDR2: SGHRS, YFSETQ. The trim removed 3 bases at V and 7 bases at J, leaving 8 bases unmatched. This CDR3 spans 17 amino acids. The DNA of the CDR3 is TGCGCCAGCAGCTCCGGACTAGCGGGGGGCCGGGGCGGGGAGCTGTTTTTT. Its translation: CASSSGLAGGRGGELFF.

This clonotype was observed at least ten times. This chain connects TRBV29-1 to TRBJ1-2; D is ambiguous. The germline gives CDR1 SQVTM, CDR2 ANQGSEA. The CDR3 totals 12 residues. V gave up 6 bases and J gave up 2 bases, with 10 bases separating them. The CDR3 sequence: CSVVDYNYGYTF. The DNA for the CDR3 is TGCAGCGTCGTCGACTACAACTATGGCTACACCTTC.

The table lists this clonotype with many counts. The V gene is TRBV20-1, the J gene TRBJ2-3; D gene ambiguous. With 3 bases removed from V and 4 bases from J, the gap between germline ends came to 17 bases. The germline gives CDR1 DFQATT, CDR2 SNEGSKA (reference sequence). The CDR3 has 15 residues. The CDR3 coding sequence is TGCAGTGCTAGCGATAACAAGGTCCGAGCAGATACGCAGTATTTT. This encodes CSASDNKVRADTQYF.

Details on this clonotype: A much larger clone is a single base away; this may be a read error. The V call is TRBV12-3 or TRBV12-4, the J call TRBJ2-3; 11 nucleotides agree with TRBD2. The CDR3 extends over 14 amino acids. The CDR3 region has the DNA TGTGCCAGCAGACTAGCGGGAGCGCCAGATAAGCAGTATTTT. Its translation: CASRLAGAPDKQYF.

This clonotype has a count of ten or more. This chain joins TRBV12-3 or TRBV12-4 and TRBJ2-6; D remains ambiguous. The length of the CDR3 is 16 residues. The V end lost 2 bases, the J end lost 2 bases, and 10 bases lay between the germline ends. The CDR3 loop is CASSLFFLAGANVLTF. For the CDR3, the DNA is TGTGCCAGCAGTTTATTCTTTTTGGCTGGGGCCAACGTCCTGACTTTC.

The table lists this clonotype with many counts. The gene calls are TRBV12-3 or TRBV12-4 and TRBJ2-7; D not resolved. There are 13 residues in the CDR3. Trimming took 2 bases from V and 3 from J, leaving 8 bases between them. The DNA of the CDR3 is TGTGCCAGCAGTTTATGGGGAAGCTACGAGCAGTACTTC. This sequence encodes CASSLWGSYEQYF.

This clonotype was recorded at least ten times. The chain couples TRBV25-1 to TRBJ2-1; the match to TRBD2 covers 9 bases. Germline V gene sequence: CDR1 MGHDK, CDR2 SYGVNS. V was pared by 10 bases and J by 6 bases, with 10 bases of the junction left unmatched. This CDR3 region has 14 residues. DNA for the CDR3: TGTGCCATCAATAAGCGGGAGGCCAGCAATGAGCAGTTCTTC. It specifies CAINKREASNEQFF. Together with reference TRBV25-1 and TRBJ2-1, the CDR3 gives the full variable domain: EADIYQTPRYLVIGTGKKITLECSQTMGHDKMYWYQQDPGMELHLIHYSYGVNSTEKGDLSSESTVSRIRTEHFPLTLESARPSHTSQYLCAINKREASNEQFFGPGTRLTVL.

This clonotype was seen at least ten times. V is TRBV7-2 and J is TRBJ2-1; TRBD2 matches at 12 bases. Per the germline V gene, CDR1 is SGHTA and CDR2 is FQGNSA. The ends lost 5 bases at V and 4 bases at J; junction bases unmatched: 6. This CDR3 is 16 amino acids long. The CDR3 region has the DNA TGTGCCAGCAGCCTGCTAGCGGGAGGGCCTTACAATGAGCAGTTCTTC. It encodes CASSLLAGGPYNEQFF. The full variable domain, its missing parts supplied by reference TRBV7-2 and TRBJ2-1, is GAGVSQSPSNKVTEKGKDVELRCDPISGHTALYWYRQSLGQGLEFLIYFQGNSAPDKSGLPSDRFSAERTGGSVSTLTIQRTQQEDSAVYLCASSLLAGGPYNEQFFGPGTRLTVL.

There are a few counts of this clonotype. The chain combines TRBV7-3 with TRBJ1-1; D is uncertain. Trimming took off 5 bases at V and 0 bases at J, with 16 bases between the two ends. From germline, CDR1 is SGHTA and CDR2 FQGTGA. This CDR3 contains 16 residues. The CDR3 nucleotides are TGTGCCAGCAGCCGTTCGGGAGGGCGCATGAACACTGAAGCTTTCTTT. Translated, it gives CASSRSGGRMNTEAFF.

This clonotype showed up many times. The V call is TRBV5-1, the J call TRBJ1-1, with D possibly matching TRBD1 (5 bases). V gave up 4 bases and J gave up 5 bases, with 18 bases separating them. The CDR3 runs to 15 residues. Germline V gene lookup returns CDR1 SGHRS and CDR2 YFSETQ. The CDR3 sequence is CASSPLTGAATEAFF. CDR3 nucleotides: TGCGCCAGCAGCCCGTTGACCGGGGCGGCGACTGAAGCTTTCTTT.

This clonotype was seen more than once but under ten times. The rearrangement uses TRBV20-1 and TRBJ2-5, with unresolved D. The CDR3 covers 11 residues. V gave up 5 bases and J gave up 2 bases, with 6 bases separating them. The germline V gene has CDR1 DFQATT and CDR2 SNEGSKA (reference sequence). CDR3 loop: CSASRQETQYF. As DNA, the CDR3 is TGCAGTGCTTCACGGCAAGAGACCCAGTACTTC.

This clonotype was observed many times. The chain links TRBV7-3 to TRBJ2-6; 9 positions agree with TRBD1. V was pared by 8 bases and J by 10 bases, with 9 bases of the junction left unmatched. This CDR3 has 14 amino acids. In germline, CDR1 is SGHTA, CDR2 FQGTGA. The CDR3 is CASDSGGQGNVLTF. For the CDR3, the DNA is TGTGCCAGCGATTCAGGAGGACAGGGGAACGTCCTGACTTTC.